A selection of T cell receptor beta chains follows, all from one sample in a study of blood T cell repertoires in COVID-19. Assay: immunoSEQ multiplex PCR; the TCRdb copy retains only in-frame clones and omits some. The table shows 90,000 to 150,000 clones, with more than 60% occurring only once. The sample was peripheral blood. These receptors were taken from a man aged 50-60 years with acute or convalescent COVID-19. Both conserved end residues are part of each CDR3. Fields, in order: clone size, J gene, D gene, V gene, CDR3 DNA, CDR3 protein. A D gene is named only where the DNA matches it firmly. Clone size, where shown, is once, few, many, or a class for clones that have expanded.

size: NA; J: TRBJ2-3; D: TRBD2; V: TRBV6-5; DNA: TGTGCCAGCAGTTATAGCGGGGCCCGCACAGATACGCAGTATTTT; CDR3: CASSYSGARTDTQYF
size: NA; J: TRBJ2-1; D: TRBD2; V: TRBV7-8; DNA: TGTGCCAGCAGCCAGCGGGGCTGGGATGAGCAGTTCTTC; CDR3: CASSQRGWDEQFF
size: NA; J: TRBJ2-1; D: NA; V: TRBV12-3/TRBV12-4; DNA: TGTGCCAGCAGTCCATACAGGAATGAGCAGTTCTTC; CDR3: CASSPYRNEQFF
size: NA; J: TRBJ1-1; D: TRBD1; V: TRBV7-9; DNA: TGTGCCAGCAGCTTAATACAGGGGGCTTCTGAAGCTTTCTTT; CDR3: CASSLIQGASEAFF
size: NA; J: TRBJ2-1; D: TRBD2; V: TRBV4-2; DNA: TGTGCCAGCAGCCAGTCCGGGACTAGCGGGGGGGCCGACAATGAGCAGTTCTTC; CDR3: CASSQSGTSGGADNEQFF
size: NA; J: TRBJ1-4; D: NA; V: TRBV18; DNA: TGTGCCAGCTCACCCCACAGTAATGAAAAACTGTTTTTT; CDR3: CASSPHSNEKLFF
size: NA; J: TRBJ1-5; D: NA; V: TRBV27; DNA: TGTGCCAGCGGGGAGGAGGTCAATCAGCCCCAGCATTTT; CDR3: CASGEEVNQPQHF
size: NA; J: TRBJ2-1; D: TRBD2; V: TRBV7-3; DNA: TGTGCCAGCAGCTTGCTACTAGCGGGGGGGCCCAATGAGCAGTTCTTC; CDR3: CASSLLLAGGPNEQFF
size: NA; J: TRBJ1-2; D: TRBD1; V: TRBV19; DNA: TGTGCCGGTAGTATACCAACAGGGGAGAACTATGGCTACACCTTC; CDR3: CAGSIPTGENYGYTF
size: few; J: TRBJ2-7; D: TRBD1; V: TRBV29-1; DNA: TGCAGCGTTGATGGGGACAGGCTTTACGAGCAGTACTTC; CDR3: CSVDGDRLYEQYF
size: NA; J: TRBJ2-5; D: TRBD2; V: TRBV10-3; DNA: TGTGCCATCAGTGGGCTAGCGGGGGGCGATGAGACCCAGTACTTC; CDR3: CAISGLAGGDETQYF
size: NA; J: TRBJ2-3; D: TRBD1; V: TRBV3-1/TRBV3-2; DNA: TGTGCCAGCAGCCAAGAAGGGGGCTATACGCAGTATTTT; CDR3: CASSQEGGYTQYF
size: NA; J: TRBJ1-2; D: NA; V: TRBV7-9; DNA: TGTGCCAGCAGCCAGAATAACAGGGAAACTAACTATGGCTACACCTTC; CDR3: CASSQNNRETNYGYTF
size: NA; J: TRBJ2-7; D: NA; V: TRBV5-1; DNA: TGCGCCAGCAGCTCGGCCTACGAGCAGTACTTC; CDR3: CASSSAYEQYF
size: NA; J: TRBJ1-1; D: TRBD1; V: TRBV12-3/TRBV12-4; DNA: TGTGCCAGCAGTACAGGGGGCTACACTGAAGCTTTCTTT; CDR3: CASSTGGYTEAFF
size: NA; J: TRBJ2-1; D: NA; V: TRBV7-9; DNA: TGTGCCAGCAGCTTAGACCCGGGGAATGAGCAGTTCTTC; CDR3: CASSLDPGNEQFF
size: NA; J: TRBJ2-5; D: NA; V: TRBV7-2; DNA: TGTGCCAGCAGCTTAGACGGGGGTCACCAAGAGACCCAGTACTTC; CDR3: CASSLDGGHQETQYF
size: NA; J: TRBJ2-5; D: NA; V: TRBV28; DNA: TGTGCCAGCTTCCCTCTCGGGGAAAAACAAGGGACCCAGTACTTC; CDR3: CASFPLGEKQGTQYF
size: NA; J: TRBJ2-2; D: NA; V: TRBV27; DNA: TGTGCCAGCAGTTTAAGGGTGGTGGGGCAGGGTGGTGCCGGGGAGCTGTTTTTT; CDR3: CASSLRVVGQGGAGELFF
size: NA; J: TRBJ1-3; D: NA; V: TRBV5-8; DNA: TGTGCCAGCAGCTTGGTAGCGTATTATGGAAACACCATATATTTT; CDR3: CASSLVAYYGNTIYF
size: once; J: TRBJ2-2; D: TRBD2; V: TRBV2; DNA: TGTGCCAGCAGTAAACCGTTAGCGGGGGTCGGGGAGCTGTTTTTT; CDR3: CASSKPLAGVGELFF
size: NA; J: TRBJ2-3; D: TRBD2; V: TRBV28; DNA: TGTGCCAGCAGCCTCGGACTAGCGGAAGGGGCTACGGATACGCAGTATTTT; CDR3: CASSLGLAEGATDTQYF
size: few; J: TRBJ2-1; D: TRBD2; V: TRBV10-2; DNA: TGCGCCAGCAGGACTAGCGGGGGCCGGGTGGGTGAGCAGTTCTTC; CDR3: CASRTSGGRVGEQFF
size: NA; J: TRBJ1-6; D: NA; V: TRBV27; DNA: TGTGCCAGCAGTTTTCGACTAGGGAATTCACCCCTCCACTTT; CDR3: CASSFRLGNSPLHF
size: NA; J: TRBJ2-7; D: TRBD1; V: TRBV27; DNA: TGTGCCAGCAGATCGCCACTCCGGGACAGGGTAGCAGAGCAGTACTTC; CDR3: CASRSPLRDRVAEQYF
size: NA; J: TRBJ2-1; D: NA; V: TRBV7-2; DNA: TGTGCCACCCCCGGAGGGTCTTTCTATGAGCAGTTCTTC; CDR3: CATPGGSFYEQFF
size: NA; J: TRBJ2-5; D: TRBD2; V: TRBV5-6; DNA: TGTGCCAGCAGCTGGGACTACGATCCCCAAGAGACCCAGTACTTC; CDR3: CASSWDYDPQETQYF
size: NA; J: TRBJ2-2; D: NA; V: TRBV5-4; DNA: TGTGCCAGCAGCTTGGCCGGGAGCCCCACCGGGGAGCTGTTTTTT; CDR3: CASSLAGSPTGELFF
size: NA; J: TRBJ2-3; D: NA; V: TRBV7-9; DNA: TGTGCCAGCAGCCCTGTTAACAGTTGGGACTCAGATACGCAGTATTTT; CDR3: CASSPVNSWDSDTQYF